This T cell receptor beta chain was sequenced for a study of cytomegalovirus exposure and HLA in healthy donors. Overall study: Genotyping of more than 300 donors showed that 80% to 85% belonged to the Caucasian-associated ancestry cluster.

Germline CDR1 reads SGDLS; CDR2 reads YYNGEE. V was pared by 2 bases and J by 5 bases, with 10 bases between. The CDR3 is 14 residues long. This clone was seen only once. What it binds is unknown. Overall study results and limits: In vitro data verified a few CMV-associated chains as specific for CMV antigens. Earlier analysis found most TCR beta V segments productive about 90% or about 30% of the time.

Amplification used 60 Vbeta primers and 13 Jbeta primers. Some clones are missing from TCRdb's copy, which holds only in-frame ones; the method was immunoSEQ multiplex PCR. The sample shows some 93,000 clones, approximately 80% of them seen only once. The sequenced sample consisted of PBMCs. This clonotype was sampled from a middle-aged woman in good health and CMV-seronegative. The chain is built from TRBV9 and TRBJ1-4; no clear D. The DNA of the CDR3 is TGTGCCAGCAGCGTTCGGCCACAGAATGAAAAACTGTTTTTT. This encodes CASSVRPQNEKLFF. Full variable domain (missing parts from reference TRBV9 and TRBJ1-4): DSGVTQTPKHLITATGQRVTLRCSPRSGDLSVYWYQQSLDQGLQFLIQYYNGEERAKGNILERFSAQQFPDLHSELNLSSLELGDSALYFCASSVRPQNEKLFFGSGTQLSVL.